The table lists the clone carrying this T cell receptor beta chain with a few counts. The sample belongs to a study of T cells in Graves' hyperthyroidism and ophthalmopathy. From germline, CDR1 is LNHDA and CDR2 SQIVND (reference sequence). This CDR3 spans 15 amino acids. Trimming took 7 bases from V and 2 from J; bases not matched to a gene: 9. Using RNA transcripts as the source, TCR beta CDR3 regions were amplified. The HTBI set primed first-round TCR CDR3 RT-PCR. Each CDR3 protein gets one entry after TCRdb re-called the multiplex PCR reads with MiXCR. Of about 380,000 distinct CDR3 sequences listed, less than 20% are singletons.

The specimen was blood. This rearrangement joins TRBV19 to TRBJ2-5; 8 positions agree with TRBD1. This clonotype was obtained from a man younger than 35 with Graves' ophthalmopathy. CDR3 sequence: CASTPGQAYQETQYF. As DNA, the CDR3 is TGTGCCAGTACCCCGGGACAGGCCTATCAAGAGACCCAGTACTTC.